Reported below is one TCR beta chain. No cognate antigen has been identified for it. It has no much larger one-base neighbor in the sample; base qualities were not kept. The data are from a study of blood T cell repertoires in COVID-19 (dated by TCRdb to the early 2020s). Broadly, across the study: The collaborator samples originated in the United States, Italy and Spain and spanned the acute and convalescent phases of COVID-19. The material from the prospective study consisted of cDNA or gDNA derived from T cells, B-cell-depleted T cells, or PBMCs. The dataset comprised deeply sampled blood TCRbeta repertoires from subjects exposed to, actively infected with, or recovered from COVID-19. The repertoires were made available in a free public database intended to serve as a resource for research on the immune response to SARS-CoV-2. The samples were drawn from the first 160 participants of the ongoing ImmuneRACE study and from under 1,500 subjects provided by 6 global collaborators. The sample metadata nearly always contained a de-identified subject ID, COVID-19 status, age in years and sex. Where available, HLA class I and class II types were taken from metadata supplied by the sample provider and were not determined by assay-based typing.

Whole blood was collected in K2EDTA tubes by collaborating institutions according to the institutions' own protocols. Collaborator samples were shipped for TCRbeta analysis as frozen whole blood, isolated PBMCs, or DNA extracted from either sample type. TCRbeta CDR3 regions were amplified from genomic DNA using the immunoSEQ Assay, a bias-controlled multiplex PCR. The original methods were these. Within the assay, amplification of reference gene primers was used to estimate how many nucleated cells each sample contained. Sequence reads were collapsed and filtered to measure the absolute abundance of every unique TCRbeta CDR3 rearrangement. For each sample, productive Simpson clonality was calculated as the square root of Simpson's diversity index across productive rearrangements. TCRdb re-hosts the immuneACCESS table, in-frame sequences only. Its copies lack some clones; in the studies checked, an unresolved V gene accounts for under half of them, and the cause for the rest is not known. V, J and clone size reflect that table, while D and trimming were determined from the DNA. The table for this sample lists 90,000 to 130,000 clones; 80% to 90% of them were counted only once. The ten largest clones take up 2% to 3% of the sample.

Overall results and qualifications from the work: Clinical and demographic metadata were provided uncurated, with the amount varying by source and participant.

From its cysteine to its phenylalanine, the CDR3 spans 14 amino acids. CDR3 DNA only is kept here, 42 bases in frame from base 1. V sheds 0 bases and J sheds 3 bases, leaving 10 bases between their ends. CDR1 and CDR2, per the germline V gene, are SGHRS and YFSETQ. The receptor was derived from a human donor in a cohort sampled during active COVID-19. The chain couples TRBV5-1 to TRBJ2-7; the D gene is possibly TRBD1, with 6 bases matching. The sequenced sample was peripheral blood. CDR3 reads: CASSLGAGVYEQYF. The bases read TGCGCCAGCAGCTTGGGGGCAGGGGTCTACGAGCAGTACTTC.